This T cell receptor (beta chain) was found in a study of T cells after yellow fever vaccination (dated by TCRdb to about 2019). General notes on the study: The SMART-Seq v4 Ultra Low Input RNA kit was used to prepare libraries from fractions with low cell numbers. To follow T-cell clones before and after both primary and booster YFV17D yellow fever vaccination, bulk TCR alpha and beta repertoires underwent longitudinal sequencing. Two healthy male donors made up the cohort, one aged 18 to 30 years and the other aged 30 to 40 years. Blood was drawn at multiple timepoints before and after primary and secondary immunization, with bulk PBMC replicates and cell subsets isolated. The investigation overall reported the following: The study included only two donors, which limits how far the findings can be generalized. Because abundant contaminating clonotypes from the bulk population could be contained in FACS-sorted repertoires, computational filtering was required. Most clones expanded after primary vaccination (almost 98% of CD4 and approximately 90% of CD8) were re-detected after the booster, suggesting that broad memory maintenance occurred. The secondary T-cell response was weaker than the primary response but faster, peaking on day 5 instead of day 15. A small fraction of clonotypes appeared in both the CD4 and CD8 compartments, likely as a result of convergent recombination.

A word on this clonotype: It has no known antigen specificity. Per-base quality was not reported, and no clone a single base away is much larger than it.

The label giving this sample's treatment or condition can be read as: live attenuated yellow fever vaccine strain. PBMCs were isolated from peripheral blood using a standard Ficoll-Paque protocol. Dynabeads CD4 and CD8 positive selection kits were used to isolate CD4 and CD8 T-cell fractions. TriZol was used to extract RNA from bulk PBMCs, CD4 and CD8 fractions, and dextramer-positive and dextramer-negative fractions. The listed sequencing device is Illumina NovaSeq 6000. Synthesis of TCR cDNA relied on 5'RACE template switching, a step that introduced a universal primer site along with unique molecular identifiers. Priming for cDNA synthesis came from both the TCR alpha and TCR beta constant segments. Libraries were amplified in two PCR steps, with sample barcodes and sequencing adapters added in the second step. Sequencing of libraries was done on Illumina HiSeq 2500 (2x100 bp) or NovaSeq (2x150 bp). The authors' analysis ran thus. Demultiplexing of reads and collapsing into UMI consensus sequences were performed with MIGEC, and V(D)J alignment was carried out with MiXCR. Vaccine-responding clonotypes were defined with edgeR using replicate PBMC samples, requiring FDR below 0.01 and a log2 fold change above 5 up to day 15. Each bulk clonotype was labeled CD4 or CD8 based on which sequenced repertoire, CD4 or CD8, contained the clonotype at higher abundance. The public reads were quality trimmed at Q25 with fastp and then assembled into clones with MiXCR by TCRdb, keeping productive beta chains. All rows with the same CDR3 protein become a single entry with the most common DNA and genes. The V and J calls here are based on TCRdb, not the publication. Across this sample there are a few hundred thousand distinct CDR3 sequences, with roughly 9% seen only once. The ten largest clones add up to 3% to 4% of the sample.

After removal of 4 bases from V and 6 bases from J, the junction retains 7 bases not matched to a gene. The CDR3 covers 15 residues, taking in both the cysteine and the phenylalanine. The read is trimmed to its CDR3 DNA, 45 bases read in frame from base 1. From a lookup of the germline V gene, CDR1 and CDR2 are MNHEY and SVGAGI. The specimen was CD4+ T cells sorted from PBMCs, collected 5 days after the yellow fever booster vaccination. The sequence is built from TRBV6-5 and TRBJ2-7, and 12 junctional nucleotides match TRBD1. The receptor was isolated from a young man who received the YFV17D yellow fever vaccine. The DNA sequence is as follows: TGTGCCAGCAGTTTCCGGGACAGGGGGCGCGGCGAGCAGTACTTC. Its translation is CASSFRDRGRGEQYF.